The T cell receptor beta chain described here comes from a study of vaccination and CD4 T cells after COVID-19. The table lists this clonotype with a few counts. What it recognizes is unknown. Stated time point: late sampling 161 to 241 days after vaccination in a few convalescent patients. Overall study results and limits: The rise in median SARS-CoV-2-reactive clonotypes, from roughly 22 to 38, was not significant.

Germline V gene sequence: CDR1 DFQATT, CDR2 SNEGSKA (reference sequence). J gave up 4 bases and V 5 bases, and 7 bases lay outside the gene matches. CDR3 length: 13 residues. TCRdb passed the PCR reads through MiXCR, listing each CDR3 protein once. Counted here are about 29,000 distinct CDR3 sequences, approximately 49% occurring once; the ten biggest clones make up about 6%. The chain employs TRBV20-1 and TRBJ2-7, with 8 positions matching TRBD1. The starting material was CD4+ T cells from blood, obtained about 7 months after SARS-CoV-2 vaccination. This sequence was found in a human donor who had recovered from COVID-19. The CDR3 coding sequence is TGCAGTGCTTCGGGACAGGTATTGTACGAGCAGTACTTC. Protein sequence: CSASGQVLYEQYF.